This record concerns one TCR beta chain sequence. The data were taken from a study of T cells after yellow fever vaccination. TCRdb reprocessed the 5' RACE reads via MiXCR and lists one record per CDR3 protein. Altogether 240,000 or so distinct CDR3 sequences are present, less than 9% being singletons, with the ten largest covering about 0.85%. V shed 3 bases and J shed 4 bases, with 11 bases lying between them. This CDR3 contains 13 residues. Germline CDR1 reads SGDLS; CDR2 reads YYNGEE. This specimen was CD4+ T cells sorted from PBMCs, taken 15 days after the yellow fever booster vaccination. The sequence was collected from a man aged 25 to 40 who received the YFV17D yellow fever vaccine. The chain has TRBV9 and TRBJ2-7; D might be TRBD2 (5 bases). CDR3: CASSGGGGYEQYF. CDR3 nucleotide sequence: TGTGCCAGCAGCGGAGGAGGAGGTTACGAGCAGTACTTC. The variable domain in full, with the rest retrieved from reference TRBV9 and TRBJ2-7, is DSGVTQTPKHLITATGQRVTLRCSPRSGDLSVYWYQQSLDQGLQFLIQYYNGEERAKGNILERFSAQQFPDLHSELNLSSLELGDSALYFCASSGGGGYEQYFGPGTRLTVT.